The 24 T cell receptor beta chains given below trace back to one sample, sequenced in a study of vaccination and CD4 T cells after COVID-19. Which antigens these TCRs recognize remains unknown. Sequencing of the DNA from cultured CD4+ T cells was carried out with the Oncomine TCR Beta short-read assay. Each CDR3 protein is one row after TCRdb ran MiXCR on the PCR reads. This table holds around 8,100 distinct CDR3 sequences, more than 60% found once. Treatment meaning: roughly ten-day PBMC culture with coronavirus spike peptide pools or control peptides (ViraFEST assay). Material: CD4+ T cells from blood, cultured in vitro. Receptors were obtained from a human donor who had recovered from COVID-19.

V is TRBV19 and J is TRBJ2-2; D is perhaps TRBD2 (5 bases). Germline V gene data show CDR1 as LNHDA and CDR2 as SQIVND (reference sequence). Trimming removed 10 bases from V and 8 bases from J, with 20 bases in between. The CDR3 spans 14 residues. The DNA of the CDR3 is TGTGCCACCGCCTGGGCAGGTCCGGGGGGGGAGCTGTTTTTT. Translation gives CATAWAGPGGELFF.

V usage is TRBV6-5 and J usage is TRBJ2-3; possibly TRBD2 for D (6 bases). The CDR3 loop spans 18 amino acids. The V and J ends lost 0 bases and 5 bases respectively, with 21 bases between them. The germline V gene has CDR1 MNHEY and CDR2 SVGAGI. As DNA, the CDR3 is TGTGCCAGCAGTTACTCGATATTTTCTAGCGCAAAGAGAGATACGCAGTATTTT. This encodes CASSYSIFSSAKRDTQYF.

This clonotype is classed as large (0.1 to 1%). The chain recombines TRBV7-2 with TRBJ2-7; 8 bases match TRBD1. V shed 5 bases and J 3 bases; nucleotides not matched to a gene: 12. The CDR3 length is 16 residues. Germline V lookup: CDR1 SGHTA, CDR2 FQGNSA. CDR3 residues: CASSIQSTGALYEQYF. The CDR3 region has the DNA TGTGCCAGCAGCATCCAATCGACAGGGGCTCTCTACGAGCAGTACTTC.

The rearrangement joins TRBV5-1 to TRBJ1-1; D not resolved. V dropped 4 bases and J dropped 3 bases, with 13 bases sitting between them. Germline V gene lookup returns CDR1 SGHRS and CDR2 YFSETQ. The CDR3 has 14 residues. The CDR3 DNA follows: TGCGCCAGCAGCCGCGAACGCCACGACACTGAAGCTTTCTTT. Protein product: CASSRERHDTEAFF.

The gene calls are TRBV7-2 and TRBJ2-2; 9 bases map to TRBD1. CDR1 is SGHTA and CDR2 is FQGNSA in the germline V gene. The J segment lost 6 bases and the V segment lost 3 bases, leaving 2 bases of the junction unmatched. CDR3 size: 14 residues. The CDR3 protein is CASSLGQGAGELFF. In nucleotides, the CDR3 is TGTGCCAGCAGCTTGGGACAGGGTGCCGGGGAGCTGTTTTTT. Filled out from reference TRBV7-2 and TRBJ2-2, the complete variable domain reads GAGVSQSPSNKVTEKGKDVELRCDPISGHTALYWYRQSLGQGLEFLIYFQGNSAPDKSGLPSDRFSAERTGGSVSTLTIQRTQQEDSAVYLCASSLGQGAGELFFGEGSRLTVL.

In its sample, this clonotype was seen a few times. The chain carries TRBV7-2 and TRBJ1-5; D gene ambiguous. Trimming removed 5 bases at V and 3 bases at J, with 8 bases between. The CDR3 is 13 residues long. The germline gives CDR1 SGHTA, CDR2 FQGNSA. CDR3: CASSPQDNQPQHF. The DNA for the CDR3 is TGTGCCAGCAGCCCCCAGGACAATCAGCCCCAGCATTTT.

This clonotype was found once. This chain uses TRBV7-2 with TRBJ1-2; D not resolved. Germline assignment: CDR1 SGHTA and CDR2 FQGNSA. Trimming removed 1 base at V and 10 bases at J, with 7 bases between. The CDR3 totals 11 residues. DNA of the CDR3: TGTGCCAGCAGCTTAGTGGGGATCTACACCTTC. This codes for CASSLVGIYTF.

The chain couples TRBV6-5 to TRBJ1-5; possible D gene TRBD1, 5 bases. This CDR3 has 14 residues. Germline V CDR1 and CDR2: MNHEY, SVGAGI. Trimming removed 2 bases from V and 0 bases from J, with 5 bases in between. The CDR3 spells CASSYDSSNQPQHF. CDR3 in DNA: TGTGCCAGCAGTTACGACAGTAGCAATCAGCCCCAGCATTTT.

This rearrangement joins TRBV28 to TRBJ2-1; no clear D. This CDR3 is 12 amino acids long. Germline CDR1 and CDR2: MDHEN and SYDVKM. Trimming stripped 2 bases from V and 6 bases from J, with 5 bases between. The CDR3 spells CASSLSRNEQFF. The CDR3, as DNA: TGTGCCAGCAGTTTAAGCCGCAATGAGCAGTTCTTC.

The rearrangement links TRBV7-2 to TRBJ1-1, with TRBD1 matching 9 bases. Germline CDR1 is SGHTA and CDR2 is FQGNSA. The CDR3 covers 14 residues. The V and J ends lost 6 bases and 1 base, in that order; junction bases with no gene match: 3. CDR3 bases: TGTGCCAGCAGGGTGGACAGGGGGAACACTGAAGCTTTCTTT. Amino acids: CASRVDRGNTEAFF.

The chain carries TRBV20-1 and TRBJ2-7; a possible D gene is TRBD1 (6 bases). Trimming took 6 bases from V and 3 from J, leaving 18 bases between them. The V gene's germline CDR1 is DFQATT and CDR2 SNEGSKA (reference sequence). The CDR3 has 14 amino acids. The CDR3 here is CSATAHLQGYEQYF. The CDR3 coding sequence is TGCAGTGCCACAGCGCATTTACAGGGCTACGAGCAGTACTTC.

The V and J genes are TRBV7-3 and TRBJ1-3; TRBD1 agrees at 7 bases. In germline, CDR1 is SGHTA, CDR2 FQGTGA. Trimming removed 6 bases from V and 5 bases from J; junction bases left unmatched: 10. There are 15 residues in the CDR3. CDR3 in amino acids: CASSPGTAGRNTIYF. The CDR3 bases are TGTGCCAGCAGTCCGGGGACAGCGGGTAGAAACACCATATATTTT.

This clonotype was counted only a few times. CDR3 sequence (DNA): TGCAGTGCTAGAGATGGTCAGGATCAGCCCCAGCATTTT. Protein product: CSARDGQDQPQHF. J is TRBJ1-5 and V is TRBV20-1; D is ambiguous. The CDR3 is 13 residues long. From germline, CDR1 is DFQATT and CDR2 SNEGSKA (reference sequence). V was shortened by 0 bases and J by 5 bases, with 8 bases between the two germline ends.

This chain uses TRBV7-2 with TRBJ1-2; 8 positions match TRBD1. Germline-derived CDR1 and CDR2 are SGHTA and FQGNSA. The CDR3 is 15 amino acids. Germline trimming cut 3 bases from V and 7 bases from J; bases unmatched to any gene: 10. CDR3 region: CASSLYLTGVGGYTF. CDR3 nucleotides: TGTGCCAGCAGCTTGTACCTGACAGGGGTCGGTGGCTACACCTTC.

The CDR3 sequence: CASIPTGRTF. The CDR3 DNA reads as TGTGCCAGCATCCCGACAGGGCGGACCTTC. V usage is TRBV27 and J usage is TRBJ1-2; TRBD1 matches 7 bases. V trimming: 7 bases; J trimming: 14 bases; junction bases outside the gene matches: 7. This CDR3 has 10 residues. The germline V gene encodes CDR1 MNHEY and CDR2 SMNVEV (reference sequence).

The genes are TRBV5-1 and TRBJ2-1, with unresolved D. V lost 0 bases and J 10 bases, leaving 8 bases between the germline ends. This CDR3 is built from 12 residues. Germline assignment: CDR1 SGHRS and CDR2 YFSETQ. CDR3 sequence reads: CASSLDWGEQFF. DNA for the CDR3: TGCGCCAGCAGCTTGGACTGGGGAGAGCAGTTCTTC. The entire variable domain, with the rest obtained from reference TRBV5-1 and TRBJ2-1, is as follows: KAGVTQTPRYLIKTRGQQVTLSCSPISGHRSVSWYQQTPGQGLQFLFEYFSETQRNKGNFPGRFSGRQFSNSRSEMNVSTLELGDSALYLCASSLDWGEQFFGPGTRLTVL.

The V and J genes are TRBV12-3 or TRBV12-4 and TRBJ1-3, with a weak D call TRBD1 (6 bases). CDR3 length: 17 residues. Trimming left V 6 bases short and J 0 bases short, with 18 bases between. The CDR3, as DNA: TGTGCCAGCAGACCGGCCGGGACATCAGCCTCTGGAAACACCATATATTTT. Translation gives CASRPAGTSASGNTIYF.

V is TRBV7-2 and J is TRBJ2-3, with D unclear. CDR3 size: 14 residues. Germline assignment: CDR1 SGHTA and CDR2 FQGNSA. Between the trimmed V and J ends, which lost 3 bases and 3 bases, there was a span of 10 bases. CDR3 sequence reads: CASSFGRVTDTQYF. CDR3 nucleotides: TGTGCCAGCAGCTTCGGCCGCGTAACAGATACGCAGTATTTT. Together with reference TRBV7-2 and TRBJ2-3, the CDR3 gives the full variable domain: GAGVSQSPSNKVTEKGKDVELRCDPISGHTALYWYRQSLGQGLEFLIYFQGNSAPDKSGLPSDRFSAERTGGSVSTLTIQRTQQEDSAVYLCASSFGRVTDTQYFGPGTRLTVL.

The V gene is TRBV7-2, the J gene TRBJ2-7; D tentatively reads TRBD1 or TRBD2 (5 bases each). The V end was cut by 8 bases, the J end by 2 bases, with 13 bases between. Germline values: CDR1 SGHTA, CDR2 FQGNSA. The CDR3 length is 13 residues. For the CDR3, the DNA is TGTGCCAGCGGAATCCGGGACGCCTACGAGCAGTACTTC. Translating it yields CASGIRDAYEQYF. Full variable domain (missing parts from reference TRBV7-2 and TRBJ2-7): GAGVSQSPSNKVTEKGKDVELRCDPISGHTALYWYRQSLGQGLEFLIYFQGNSAPDKSGLPSDRFSAERTGGSVSTLTIQRTQQEDSAVYLCASGIRDAYEQYFGPGTRLTVT.

V and J are TRBV7-2 and TRBJ2-7; TRBD1 is a possible D gene (5 bases). Germline CDR1 reads SGHTA; CDR2 reads FQGNSA. CDR3 size: 14 residues. V was clipped by 5 bases and J by 3 bases, with 14 bases between them. The CDR3 reads CASSKSTDSYEQYF. CDR3 sequence (DNA): TGTGCCAGCAGCAAAAGTACTGACAGCTACGAGCAGTACTTC. The complete variable domain, with remaining parts taken from reference TRBV7-2 and TRBJ2-7, reads GAGVSQSPSNKVTEKGKDVELRCDPISGHTALYWYRQSLGQGLEFLIYFQGNSAPDKSGLPSDRFSAERTGGSVSTLTIQRTQQEDSAVYLCASSKSTDSYEQYFGPGTRLTVT.

This chain's CDR3 is CASSLGGWQPQHF. The CDR3, as DNA: TGTGCCAGCAGTTTGGGGGGTTGGCAGCCCCAGCATTTT. The chain links TRBV28 to TRBJ1-5; the D gene is possibly TRBD1 (5 bases). With 3 bases removed from V and 7 bases from J, the gap between germline ends came to 10 bases. This CDR3 spans 13 amino acids. CDR1 and CDR2 from the germline V gene are MDHEN and SYDVKM.

The rearrangement joins TRBV15 to TRBJ2-7; D is undetermined. Germline-derived CDR1 and CDR2 are LNHNV and YYDKDF (reference sequence). V lost 4 bases, J lost 2 bases, and 12 bases lay in between. This CDR3 has 14 amino acids. The CDR3 DNA reads TGTGCCACCAGCACAAGGAGAAACGCCTACGAGCAGTACTTC. Its translation is CATSTRRNAYEQYF.

This chain connects TRBV29-1 to TRBJ2-5; D may be TRBD1 (6 bases). Germline lookup yields CDR1 SQVTM and CDR2 ANQGSEA. The V end was cut by 2 bases, the J end by 1 base, with 8 bases between. This CDR3 has 13 residues. CDR3 in DNA: TGCAGCGTTGAAAAGGACAGCCAAGAGACCCAGTACTTC. It translates to CSVEKDSQETQYF.

The chain combines TRBV7-2 with TRBJ1-5; D possibly corresponds to TRBD1 (6 bases). V gave up 6 bases and J gave up 1 base, with 13 bases separating them. This CDR3 comprises 15 residues. The V gene's germline CDR1 is SGHTA and CDR2 FQGNSA. The CDR3 bases are TGTGCCAGCAGTCTACAGGGAGGGAGCAATCAGCCCCAGCATTTT. Translation gives CASSLQGGSNQPQHF.